Following are 24 T cell receptor beta chains from one sample sequenced in a study of blood T cell repertoires in COVID-19. The table came from immunoSEQ multiplex PCR; TCRdb's copy has only in-frame clones and leaves some out. The sample has under 300,000 clones; approximately 80% are singletons. The source material was peripheral blood. The receptor source for this set is a man aged 25 to 40 who had recovered from COVID-19.

Comments on this clone: The identical CDR3 is also encoded by other nucleotide sequences in the sample. This sequence joins TRBV18 and TRBJ1-1; D remains unclear. The V end was cut by 6 bases, the J end by 1 base, with 3 bases between. This CDR3 is built from 11 residues. Germline values: CDR1 KGHSH, CDR2 LQKENI. CDR3 in amino acids: CASSRNTEAFF. The CDR3 bases are TGTGCCAGCTCTCGGAACACTGAAGCTTTCTTT.

This clone has just a few counts. The genes are TRBV19 and TRBJ1-4, with unresolved D. The CDR3 has 14 amino acids. Germline V gives CDR1 LNHDA, CDR2 SQIVND (reference sequence). The V gene lost 3 bases and the J gene lost 0 bases, with 5 bases spanning the gap. DNA of the CDR3: TGTGCCAGTAGTATCCAGTCAACTAATGAAAAACTGTTTTTT. This translates into CASSIQSTNEKLFF.

CDR3 loop: CASSDTGVLYGNTIYF. CDR3 in DNA: TGTGCCAGCAGCGACACAGGGGTTCTGTACGGAAACACCATATATTTT. J is TRBJ1-3 and V is TRBV9; 7 nucleotides match TRBD1. The ends lost 3 bases at V and 4 bases at J; junction bases unmatched: 10. Germline assignment: CDR1 SGDLS and CDR2 YYNGEE. There are 16 residues in the CDR3. The full variable domain, with the rest looked up from reference TRBV9 and TRBJ1-3, is DSGVTQTPKHLITATGQRVTLRCSPRSGDLSVYWYQQSLDQGLQFLIQYYNGEERAKGNILERFSAQQFPDLHSELNLSSLELGDSALYFCASSDTGVLYGNTIYFGEGSWLTVV.

The CDR3 DNA is TGTGCCAGCAGCCCAGGACATTCTTTTTATGGCTACACCTTC. Residues: CASSPGHSFYGYTF. J is TRBJ1-2 and V is TRBV27; perhaps TRBD1 as D (5 bases). The CDR3 is made up of 14 amino acids. Germline CDR1 MNHEY, CDR2 SMNVEV (reference sequence). Trimming stripped 6 bases from V and 5 bases from J, with 16 bases between.

The chain uses TRBV7-2 and TRBJ1-2, with 7 bases matching TRBD1. The CDR3 covers 14 residues. Germline CDR1 reads SGHTA; CDR2 reads FQGNSA. V was pared by 4 bases and J by 4 bases, with 6 bases of the junction left unmatched. The DNA of the CDR3 is TGTGCCAGCAGCTATACGGGGACAGCCTATGGCTACACCTTC. Amino acid sequence: CASSYTGTAYGYTF.

This chain links TRBV2 with TRBJ2-7; tentatively, D is TRBD1 (5 bases). Germline V gene sequence: CDR1 SNHLY, CDR2 FYNNEI. V lost 7 bases, J lost 1 base, and 17 bases lay in between. The length of the CDR3 is 15 residues. CDR3 sequence reads: CASKFFRQLSYEQYF. In DNA form, the CDR3 reads TGTGCCAGCAAGTTTTTTAGACAGCTGTCCTACGAGCAGTACTTC.

The V gene is TRBV6-1, the J gene TRBJ2-7; 9 nucleotides line up with TRBD2. Per the germline V gene, CDR1 is MNHNS and CDR2 is SASEGT. V dropped 1 base and J dropped 5; count of bases not matched to a gene: 6. The CDR3 extends over 15 amino acids. The CDR3 loop is CASSEEAGGPNEQYV. The DNA of the CDR3 is TGTGCCAGCAGTGAAGAGGCGGGGGGGCCGAACGAGCAGTACGTC.

The rearrangement links TRBV19 to TRBJ1-6, with D possibly being TRBD1 (6 bases). Germline V gene lookup returns CDR1 LNHDA and CDR2 SQIVND (reference sequence). The CDR3 is 15 residues long. Trimming removed 5 bases from V and 8 bases from J, with 16 bases in between. CDR3 coding DNA: TGTGCCAGTAGTCCGGGCGGACAGAGATATTCACCCCTCCACTTT. As protein: CASSPGGQRYSPLHF.

The chain uses TRBV7-9 and TRBJ2-1, with 8 positions matching TRBD1. The trim removed 1 base at V and 5 bases at J, leaving 13 bases unmatched. The germline gives CDR1 SEHNR, CDR2 FQNEAQ (reference sequence). This CDR3 has 18 residues. CDR3 protein: CASSLVPRGRPLDNEQFF. The CDR3 DNA reads as TGTGCCAGCAGCTTAGTTCCCAGGGGGCGCCCCCTCGACAATGAGCAGTTCTTC.

This chain connects TRBV11-2 to TRBJ1-1; D remains unclear. The CDR3 totals 12 residues. Germline CDR1 SGHAT, CDR2 FQNNGV. V lost 3 bases and J 4 bases, leaving 6 bases between the germline ends. In DNA, the CDR3 is TGTGCCAGCAGCTTCCAGGCCACTGAAGCTTTCTTT. Translating it yields CASSFQATEAFF.

The chain carries TRBV9 and TRBJ2-5, with TRBD1 identical over 7 bases. The V and J ends lost 1 base and 1 base, in that order; junction bases with no gene match: 7. Germline CDR1 is SGDLS and CDR2 is YYNGEE. The CDR3 is 16 amino acids. CDR3 in DNA: TGTGCCAGCAGCGTAATTCCCGGGACAGCCCAAGAGACCCAGTACTTC. Translation: CASSVIPGTAQETQYF.

V and J are TRBV2 and TRBJ1-1, with D maybe TRBD1 (5 bases). V lost 2 bases to trimming and J lost 4 bases, with 14 bases between them. The CDR3 has 15 amino acids. Germline V gene sequence: CDR1 SNHLY, CDR2 FYNNEI. The chain's CDR3 is CASSEQGEYGTEAFF. The DNA for the CDR3 is TGTGCCAGCAGTGAACAGGGCGAATATGGCACTGAAGCTTTCTTT.

The chain links TRBV16 to TRBJ2-7, with 8 bases identical to TRBD1. The CDR3 sequence is 15 residues long. CDR1 is KGHSY, CDR2 FQNENV, per germline. J gave up 6 bases and V 2 bases, and 9 bases lay outside the gene matches. Written as DNA, the CDR3 is TGTGCCAGCAGCCAAGCACCTCAGGGGGCTACCGAGCAGTACGTC. Translated: CASSQAPQGATEQYV.

V gene TRBV7-3 combines with J gene TRBJ2-7; TRBD1 agrees at 8 bases. The CDR3 is made up of 13 amino acids. Trimming removed 3 bases from V and 7 bases from J; junction bases left unmatched: 5. The germline CDR1 and CDR2 sequences are SGHTA and FQGTGA. CDR3 protein: CASSFRRDREQYV. In DNA form, the CDR3 reads TGTGCCAGCAGCTTTCGCCGGGACAGGGAGCAGTACGTC.

The rearrangement links TRBV6-5 to TRBJ1-4; D ambiguous. The length of the CDR3 is 15 residues. Trimming took off 4 bases at V and 1 base at J, with 10 bases between the two ends. Germline V gene data show CDR1 as MNHEY and CDR2 as SVGAGI. The CDR3 DNA reads TGTGCCAGCAGTTTCGGGGTGGGAACTAATGAAAAACTGTTTTTT. Translated, it gives CASSFGVGTNEKLFF.

V gene TRBV29-1 combines with J gene TRBJ1-4; the D is unclear. The V gene lost 5 bases and the J gene lost 5 bases, with 12 bases spanning the gap. Germline assignment: CDR1 SQVTM and CDR2 ANQGSEA. CDR3 length: 13 amino acids. CDR3 DNA sequence: TGCAGCGTTTGGTTAGCGGCAAATGAAAAACTGTTTTTT. Its translation is CSVWLAANEKLFF.

The chain couples TRBV18 to TRBJ1-6, with D unresolved. CDR3 length: 12 residues. V was cut by 0 bases and J by 12 bases, with 6 bases left in between. Germline lookup yields CDR1 KGHSH and CDR2 LQKENI. The CDR3 reads CASSPPAQPLHF. DNA for the CDR3: TGTGCCAGCTCACCACCGGCACAACCCCTCCACTTT.

This sequence joins TRBV2 and TRBJ2-2; D unclear. CDR3 length: 13 residues. The germline CDR1 and CDR2 sequences are SNHLY and FYNNEI. Deletions cut 7 bases from V and 4 bases from J, with 10 bases between. CDR3: CASTTDVTGELFF. In DNA form, the CDR3 reads TGTGCCAGCACCACAGACGTCACCGGGGAGCTGTTTTTT.

The table lists this clone with a count of one. The J gene is TRBJ1-3, the V gene TRBV28; TRBD1 matches at 9 bases. CDR1 is MDHEN, CDR2 SYDVKM, per germline. The CDR3 covers 16 residues. V gave up 8 bases and J gave up 4 bases; unmatched junction bases: 12. The CDR3 DNA sequence: TGTGCCAGCTTGGCCCGGGACAGGGTAAAGGGAAACACCATATATTTT. Translated: CASLARDRVKGNTIYF.

The V call is TRBV6-5, the J call TRBJ1-6, with D maybe TRBD1 (6 bases). Trimming removed 6 bases from V and 14 bases from J, with 11 bases in between. Germline V gene sequence: CDR1 MNHEY, CDR2 SVGAGI. This CDR3 spans 11 amino acids. CDR3 nucleotides: TGTGCCAGCAGACGGGGGGACACCCTCCACTTT. It is translated as CASRRGDTLHF.

The chain uses TRBV7-9 and TRBJ2-1; 9 bases are shared with TRBD1. Losses at the gene ends were 3 bases for V and 5 bases for J; bases not matched to a gene: 5. The CDR3 totals 15 residues. Germline V lookup: CDR1 SEHNR, CDR2 FQNEAQ (reference sequence). The CDR3 is CASSFPGTGNNEQFF. In DNA form, the CDR3 reads TGTGCCAGCAGCTTCCCCGGGACAGGGAACAATGAGCAGTTCTTC.

As DNA, the CDR3 is TGCGCCAGCAGCTTGGGGCGGGGGGCCGGGGATACGCAGTATTTT. It specifies CASSLGRGAGDTQYF. This chain links TRBV5-1 with TRBJ2-3; 8 bases line up with TRBD2. There are 15 residues in the CDR3. Germline-derived CDR1 and CDR2 are SGHRS and YFSETQ. V was pared by 0 bases and J by 6 bases, with 6 bases of the junction left unmatched.

This clone was counted many times. This chain joins TRBV2 and TRBJ1-1, with D possibly being TRBD1 (5 bases). V lost 2 bases to trimming and J lost 2 bases, with 9 bases between them. CDR1 is SNHLY, CDR2 FYNNEI, per germline. CDR3 size: 14 residues. The chain's CDR3 is CASSELGLNTEAFF. For the CDR3, the DNA is TGTGCCAGCAGTGAATTGGGACTCAACACTGAAGCTTTCTTT. Drawing the rest from reference TRBV2 and TRBJ1-1, the complete variable domain is EPEVTQTPSHQVTQMGQEVILRCVPISNHLYFYWYRQILGQKVEFLVSFYNNEISEKSEIFDDQFSVERPDGSNFTLKIRSTKLEDSAMYFCASSELGLNTEAFFGQGTRLTVV.

The rearrangement links TRBV4-2 to TRBJ2-3, with 16 bases fitting TRBD2. Germline CDR1 and CDR2: LGHNA and YNFKEQ. This CDR3 region has 19 residues. V was clipped by 3 bases and J by 3 bases; unmatched bases: 9. The CDR3 is CASSQAGTSGGAATDTQYF. CDR3 sequence (DNA): TGTGCCAGCAGCCAGGCCGGGACTAGCGGGGGGGCCGCGACAGATACGCAGTATTTT.